This T cell receptor beta chain was obtained from a study of shared clonotypes between healthy human individuals. Data came from immunoSEQ multiplex PCR; TCRdb stores just in-frame clones and leaves some out. The sample lists around 1.1 million clones, 60% to 80% occurring once. The V gene's germline CDR1 is SGHTA and CDR2 FQGNSA. V was trimmed by 2 bases and J by 0 bases, leaving 10 bases between them. The CDR3 contains 15 residues. The source is a man younger than 30 in good health. Some clones in this sample may be carry-over from other donors' samples. Sequences were obtained from memory CD4+ T cells from PBMCs. Subset denoted: CD45RA-negative fraction. This chain uses TRBV7-2 with TRBJ2-5, with a tentative D call TRBD1 (5 bases). The CDR3 coding sequence is TGTGCCAGCAGCTTATTGGTACAGGACCAAGAGACCCAGTACTTC. Translating gives CASSLLVQDQETQYF. Full variable domain (rest looked up from reference TRBV7-2 and TRBJ2-5): GAGVSQSPSNKVTEKGKDVELRCDPISGHTALYWYRQSLGQGLEFLIYFQGNSAPDKSGLPSDRFSAERTGGSVSTLTIQRTQQEDSAVYLCASSLLVQDQETQYFGPGTRLLVL.